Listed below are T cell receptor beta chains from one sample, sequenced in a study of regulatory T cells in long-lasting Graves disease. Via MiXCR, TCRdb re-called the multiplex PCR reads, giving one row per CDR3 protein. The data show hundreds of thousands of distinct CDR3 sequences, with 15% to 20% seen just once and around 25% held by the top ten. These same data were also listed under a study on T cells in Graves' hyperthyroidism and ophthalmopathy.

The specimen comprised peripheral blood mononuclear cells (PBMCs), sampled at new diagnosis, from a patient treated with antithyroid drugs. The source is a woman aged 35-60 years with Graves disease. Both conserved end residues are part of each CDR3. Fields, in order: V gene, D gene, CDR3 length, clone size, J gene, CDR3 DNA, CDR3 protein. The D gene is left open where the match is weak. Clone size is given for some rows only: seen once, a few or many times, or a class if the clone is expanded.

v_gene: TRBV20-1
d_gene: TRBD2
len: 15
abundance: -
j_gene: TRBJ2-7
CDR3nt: TGCAGTGCAACTAGCGGGGGGGTCCCCCATTACGAGCAGTACTTC
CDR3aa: CSATSGGVPHYEQYF

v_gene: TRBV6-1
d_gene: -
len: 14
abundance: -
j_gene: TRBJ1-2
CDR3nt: TGTGCCAGCACCGGCGGGACATTGTCGAGGGGCTACACCTTC
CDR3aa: CASTGGTLSRGYTF

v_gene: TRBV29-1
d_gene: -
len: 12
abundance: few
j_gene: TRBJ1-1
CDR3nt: TGCAGCGTTGAACGGACCAACACTGAAGCTTTCTTT
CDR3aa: CSVERTNTEAFF

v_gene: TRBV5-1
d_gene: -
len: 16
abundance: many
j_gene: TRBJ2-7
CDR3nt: TGCGCCAGCAGCTGGGGGCAGGGGCGAAGCTCCTACGAGCAGTACTTC
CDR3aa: CASSWGQGRSSYEQYF

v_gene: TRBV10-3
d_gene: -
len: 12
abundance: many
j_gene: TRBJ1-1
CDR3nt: TGTGCCATCAGCGGAAATGGACCTGAAGCTTTCTTT
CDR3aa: CAISGNGPEAFF

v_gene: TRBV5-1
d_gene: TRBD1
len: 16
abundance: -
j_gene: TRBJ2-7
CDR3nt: TGCGCCAGCAGCCCTGGCCGTACAGGGGGCTCAGACGAGCAGTACTTC
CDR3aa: CASSPGRTGGSDEQYF

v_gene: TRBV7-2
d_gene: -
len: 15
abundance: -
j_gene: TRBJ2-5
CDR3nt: TGTGCCAGCAGCTTAAGGCGGGACCCACAAGAGACCCAGTACTTC
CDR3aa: CASSLRRDPQETQYF

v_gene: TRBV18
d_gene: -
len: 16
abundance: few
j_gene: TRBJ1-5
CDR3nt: TGTGCCAGCTCCCCCAGTGGGACGGGAAACGGTCAGCCCCAGCATTTT
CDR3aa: CASSPSGTGNGQPQHF

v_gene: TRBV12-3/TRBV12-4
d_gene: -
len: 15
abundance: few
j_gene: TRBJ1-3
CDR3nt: TGTGCCAGCAGGCATCTTGGGGGCTCTGGAAACACCATATATTTT
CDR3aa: CASRHLGGSGNTIYF

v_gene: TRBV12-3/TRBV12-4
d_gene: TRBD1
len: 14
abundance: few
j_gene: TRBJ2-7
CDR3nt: TGTGCCAGCAGTTTAATAGGACAGGCCTACGAGCAGTACTTC
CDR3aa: CASSLIGQAYEQYF

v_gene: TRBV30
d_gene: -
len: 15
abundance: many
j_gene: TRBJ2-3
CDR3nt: TGTGCCTGGAGCGGACTGGGTCTAAGCACAGATACGCAGTATTTT
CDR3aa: CAWSGLGLSTDTQYF

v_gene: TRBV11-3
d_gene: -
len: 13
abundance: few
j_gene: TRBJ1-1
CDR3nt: TGTGCCAGCAACTCGCTGGGGGACACTGAAGCTTTCTTT
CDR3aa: CASNSLGDTEAFF

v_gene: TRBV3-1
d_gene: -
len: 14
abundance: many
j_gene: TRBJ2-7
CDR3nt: TGTGCCAGCAGCCAAGCCGCAGGGGGGGACGAGCAGTACTTC
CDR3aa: CASSQAAGGDEQYF

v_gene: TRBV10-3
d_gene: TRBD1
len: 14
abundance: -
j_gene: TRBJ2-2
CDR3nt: TGTGCCATCAGGGAGCAGGGGGCGACCGGGGAGCTGTTTTTT
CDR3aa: CAIREQGATGELFF

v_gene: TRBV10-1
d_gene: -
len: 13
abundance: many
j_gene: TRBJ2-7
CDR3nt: TGCGCCAGCAGTGAGTACAGGACCTACGAGCAGTACTTC
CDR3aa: CASSEYRTYEQYF

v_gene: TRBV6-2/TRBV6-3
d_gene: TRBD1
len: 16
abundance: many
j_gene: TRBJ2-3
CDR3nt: TGTGCCAGTTTTAGGTCGGCAGGGGGCTGGAGAGATACGCAGTATTTT
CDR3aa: CASFRSAGGWRDTQYF

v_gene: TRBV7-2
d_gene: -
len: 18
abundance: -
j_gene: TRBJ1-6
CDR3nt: TGTGCCAGCAGCTTACTCCGGAGGGGTTCCATCTATAATTCACCCCTCCACTTT
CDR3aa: CASSLLRRGSIYNSPLHF

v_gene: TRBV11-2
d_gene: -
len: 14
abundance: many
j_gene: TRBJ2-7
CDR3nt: TGTGCCAGCAGCTTGGAAGTGCAGGCTGGGGAGCAGTACTTC
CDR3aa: CASSLEVQAGEQYF

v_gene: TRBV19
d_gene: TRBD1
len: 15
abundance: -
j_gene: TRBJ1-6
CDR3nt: TGTGCCAGTAGTACTCGGACAGGCATAAGTTCACCCCTCCACTTT
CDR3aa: CASSTRTGISSPLHF

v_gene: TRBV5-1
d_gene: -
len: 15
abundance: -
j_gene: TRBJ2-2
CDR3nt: TGCGCCAGCAGCTTGAACGCCGATTTGACCGGGGAGCTGTTTTTT
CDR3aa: CASSLNADLTGELFF

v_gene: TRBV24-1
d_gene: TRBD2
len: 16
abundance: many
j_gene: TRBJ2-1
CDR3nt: TGTGCCACCAGTGATTTGTCGCGGGGGGGTACTTATGAGCAGTTCTTC
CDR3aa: CATSDLSRGGTYEQFF

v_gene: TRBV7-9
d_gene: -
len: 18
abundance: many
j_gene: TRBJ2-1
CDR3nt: TGTGCCAGCATCGGGAATGGAGCTTCGGGACCTCACTTGAAGGGGCAGTTCTTC
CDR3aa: CASIGNGASGPHLKGQFF

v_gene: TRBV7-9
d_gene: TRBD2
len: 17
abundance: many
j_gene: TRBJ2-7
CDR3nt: TGTGCCAGCAGCTTATGGCCTAGCGGGGGTCAAAGCTTCGAGCAGTACTTC
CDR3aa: CASSLWPSGGQSFEQYF

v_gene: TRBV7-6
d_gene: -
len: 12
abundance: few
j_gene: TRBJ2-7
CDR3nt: TGTGCCAGCAGCTTAGCCCAGTCCGAGCAGTACTTC
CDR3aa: CASSLAQSEQYF